This is a list of T cell receptor beta chains from one sample in a study of blood T cell repertoires in COVID-19. This table comes from immunoSEQ multiplex PCR, and its TCRdb copy is limited to in-frame clones, with some not included. The table has 30,000 to 40,000 clones, roughly 90% seen once. The source material was peripheral blood. Every receptor here comes from a human donor in a cohort sampled during active COVID-19. The CDR3 runs from the conserved cysteine through the conserved F or W. The D gene is left open where the match is weak. Size is stated for part of the rows, as once, few or many counts, or as a class when the clone is expanded.

V	J	D	size	CDR3	DNA
TRBV2	TRBJ1-1	NA	NA	CASSFTGFEAFF	TGTGCCAGCAGTTTCACAGGGTTTGAAGCTTTCTTT
TRBV19	TRBJ1-1	NA	NA	CASRPSGRGNAEAFF	TGTGCCAGTAGACCGTCGGGGCGGGGGAATGCTGAAGCTTTCTTT
TRBV10-2	TRBJ1-4	NA	once	CASSEGPTEKLFF	TGCGCCAGCAGTGAGGGGCCAACAGAAAAACTGTTTTTT
TRBV5-1	TRBJ1-5	NA	NA	CASSLEGAPNQPQHF	TGCGCCAGCAGCTTGGAAGGGGCCCCTAATCAGCCCCAGCATTTT
TRBV27	TRBJ1-4	TRBD1	once	CASSPPTGGGEKLFF	TGTGCCAGCAGTCCCCCAACAGGGGGGGGTGAAAAACTGTTTTTT
TRBV6-4	TRBJ2-1	TRBD2	NA	CASSDSPWGGRANEQFF	TGTGCCAGCAGTGACTCCCCTTGGGGAGGGAGGGCCAATGAGCAGTTCTTC
TRBV3-1/TRBV3-2	TRBJ2-7	TRBD1	NA	CASSPGPTGVSLSYEQYF	TGTGCCAGCAGCCCCGGGCCGACAGGGGTTAGTTTGTCCTACGAGCAGTACTTC
TRBV11-1	TRBJ2-2	NA	NA	CASSSILALTGELFF	TGTGCCAGCAGCTCAATTTTGGCCCTCACCGGGGAGCTGTTTTTT
TRBV5-1	TRBJ2-7	TRBD2	NA	CASSLASPASGRAASWEQYF	TGCGCCAGCAGCTTGGCTTCCCCGGCTAGCGGGAGGGCCGCGAGTTGGGAGCAGTACTTC
TRBV11-2	TRBJ2-7	TRBD2	NA	CASSNGRLEQYF	TGTGCCAGCAGCAACGGGAGGCTAGAGCAGTACTTC
TRBV24-1	TRBJ2-2	NA	once	CATIWGVDTGELFF	TGTGCCACCATTTGGGGAGTTGACACCGGGGAGCTGTTTTTT
TRBV7-3	TRBJ2-3	TRBD2	NA	CASSLTAVGLAGRQYF	TGTGCCAGCAGCTTAACGGCGGTAGGACTAGCGGGAAGGCAGTATTTT
TRBV5-6	TRBJ2-2	NA	NA	CASSPIWGRDTGELFF	TGTGCCAGCAGCCCCATCTGGGGGCGGGACACCGGGGAGCTGTTTTTT
TRBV6-6	TRBJ1-5	TRBD1	NA	CASGTANQPQHF	TGTGCCAGCGGGACAGCGAATCAGCCCCAGCATTTT
TRBV6-5	TRBJ2-7	NA	NA	CAAASGVLREQYF	TGTGCCGCGGCTTCGGGGGTTTTAAGAGAGCAGTACTTC
TRBV15	TRBJ2-6	TRBD1	NA	CATSRRDRDSGANVLTF	TGTGCCACCAGCAGGCGAGACAGGGACTCTGGGGCCAACGTCCTGACTTTC
TRBV6-5	TRBJ2-3	TRBD1	NA	CASSRTGVRDTQYF	TGTGCCAGCTCCAGGACAGGGGTGAGGGATACGCAGTATTTT
TRBV19	TRBJ2-1	TRBD2	NA	CASRTSGRANEQFF	TGTGCCAGTAGAACTAGCGGGAGGGCCAATGAGCAGTTCTTC
TRBV10-2	TRBJ2-2	TRBD1	NA	CASSGQGNTGELFF	TGCGCCAGTTCAGGACAGGGAAACACCGGGGAGCTGTTTTTT
TRBV5-1	TRBJ1-3	NA	few	CASSLLGGGNTIYF	TGCGCCAGCAGCTTGTTAGGAGGTGGAAACACCATATATTTT
TRBV11-1	TRBJ2-1	TRBD1	NA	CASSLWTGTYNEQFF	TGTGCCAGCAGCCTCTGGACAGGGACCTACAATGAGCAGTTCTTC
TRBV2	TRBJ1-2	NA	NA	CASLRRSADYGYTF	TGTGCCAGCCTCCGCAGATCCGCGGACTATGGCTACACCTTC
TRBV9	TRBJ2-7	TRBD2	NA	CASSPRDGSSGRPYEQYF	TGTGCCAGCAGCCCACGGGACGGATCTAGCGGGAGACCCTACGAGCAGTACTTC
TRBV4-1	TRBJ1-1	NA	NA	CASSQALLGVGAFF	TGCGCCAGCAGCCAGGCATTATTGGGAGTAGGGGCTTTCTTT
TRBV11-2	TRBJ2-5	TRBD2	NA	CASRPTSGSRGETQYF	TGTGCCAGCAGGCCGACTAGCGGGAGTAGGGGAGAGACCCAGTACTTC
TRBV6-5	TRBJ1-1	TRBD1	once	CATRQGSWNTEAFF	TGTGCCACCCGACAGGGGAGCTGGAACACTGAAGCTTTCTTT
TRBV7-3	TRBJ2-3	NA	once	CASAREPTDTQYF	TGTGCCAGCGCCCGGGAACCCACAGATACGCAGTATTTT
TRBV2	TRBJ2-3	NA	NA	CASRLTQGTDTQYF	TGTGCCAGCAGGTTAACGCAGGGCACAGATACGCAGTATTTT
TRBV5-4	TRBJ2-3	TRBD1	NA	CATRYRGLDTDTQYF	TGTGCCACCCGATACAGGGGGCTTGACACAGATACGCAGTATTTT
TRBV5-4	TRBJ2-3	NA	NA	CASSFYGATSFSTDTQYF	TGTGCCAGCAGCTTTTACGGAGCGACCAGCTTTAGCACAGATACGCAGTATTTT
TRBV6-2/TRBV6-3	TRBJ2-1	TRBD2	NA	CASSYSSGGPRYNEQFF	TGTGCCAGCAGTTACTCTTCGGGAGGGCCGAGGTACAATGAGCAGTTCTTC
TRBV27	TRBJ2-5	NA	NA	CASSGARGIRATQYF	TGTGCCAGCAGTGGGGCCCGGGGGATCCGCGCAACCCAGTACTTC
TRBV27	TRBJ1-1	NA	NA	CASTPTWTLNTEAFF	TGTGCCAGCACCCCGACCTGGACACTGAACACTGAAGCTTTCTTT
TRBV3-1/TRBV3-2	TRBJ1-2	TRBD1	NA	CASSQDFRDRGRYGYTF	TGTGCCAGCAGCCAAGATTTCCGGGACAGGGGACGGTATGGCTACACCTTC
TRBV5-1	TRBJ2-7	TRBD1	NA	CASSLDPQGGYEQYF	TGCGCCAGCAGCTTGGACCCACAGGGGGGCTACGAGCAGTACTTC
TRBV19	TRBJ2-1	TRBD2	NA	CASRTGLAGRRDEQFF	TGTGCCAGTAGGACCGGGCTAGCGGGCCGTAGGGATGAGCAGTTCTTC
TRBV5-8	TRBJ1-4	NA	NA	CASSSPKLQSATANEKLFF	TGTGCCAGCAGCTCCCCTAAGCTACAGTCTGCGACGGCTAATGAAAAACTGTTTTTT
TRBV7-6	TRBJ1-3	TRBD1	NA	CASSPGQALLSGNTIYF	TGTGCCAGCAGCCCCGGACAGGCGTTGCTCTCTGGAAACACCATATATTTT
TRBV12-3/TRBV12-4	TRBJ1-5	NA	NA	CASSSQGYQPQHF	TGTGCCAGCAGTTCGCAGGGTTATCAGCCCCAGCATTTT
TRBV30	TRBJ1-2	TRBD1	NA	CAWNTQGAGNYGYTF	TGTGCCTGGAACACCCAGGGGGCGGGTAACTATGGCTACACCTTC
TRBV11-2	TRBJ2-7	NA	NA	CASSFDSSSHEQYF	TGTGCCAGCAGCTTTGACTCATCATCCCACGAGCAGTACTTC
TRBV3-1/TRBV3-2	TRBJ1-3	NA	NA	CASSQAKARQGNTIYF	TGTGCCAGCAGCCAAGCCAAGGCGCGACAGGGAAACACCATATATTTT
TRBV7-9	TRBJ1-1	TRBD1	NA	CASSLGQENTEAFF	TGTGCCAGCAGCTTGGGACAGGAGAACACTGAAGCTTTCTTT
TRBV14	TRBJ2-1	TRBD1	NA	CASSPWTGGLINEQFF	TGTGCCAGCAGCCCTTGGACAGGGGGCCTCATTAATGAGCAGTTCTTC
TRBV6-2/TRBV6-3	TRBJ2-1	NA	NA	CASSRPTLRGLEQFF	TGTGCCAGCAGTCGTCCAACCCTCAGGGGATTGGAGCAGTTCTTC
TRBV4-3	TRBJ2-3	TRBD2	once	CASSPRGEVTDTQYF	TGCGCCAGCAGCCCACGGGGGGAAGTCACAGATACGCAGTATTTT
TRBV7-2	TRBJ1-5	NA	once	CASSPRGGERQPQHF	TGTGCCAGCAGCCCTCGTGGGGGGGAAAGGCAGCCCCAGCATTTT